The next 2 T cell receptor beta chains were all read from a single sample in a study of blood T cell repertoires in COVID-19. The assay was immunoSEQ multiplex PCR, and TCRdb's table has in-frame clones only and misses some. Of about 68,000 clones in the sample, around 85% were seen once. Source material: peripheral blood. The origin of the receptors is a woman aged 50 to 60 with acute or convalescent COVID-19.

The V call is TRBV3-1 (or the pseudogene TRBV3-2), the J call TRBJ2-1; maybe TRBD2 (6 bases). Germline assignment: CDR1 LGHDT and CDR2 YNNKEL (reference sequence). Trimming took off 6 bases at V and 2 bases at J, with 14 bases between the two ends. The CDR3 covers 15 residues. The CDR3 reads CASSSGTRTYNEQFF. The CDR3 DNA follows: TGTGCCAGCAGTTCCGGGACTCGCACCTACAATGAGCAGTTCTTC.

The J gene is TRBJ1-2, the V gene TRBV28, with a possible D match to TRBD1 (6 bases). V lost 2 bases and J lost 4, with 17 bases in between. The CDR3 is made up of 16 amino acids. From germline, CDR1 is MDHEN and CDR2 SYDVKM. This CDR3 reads CASSLPSSGQSYGYTF. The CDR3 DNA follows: TGTGCCAGCAGTTTACCGAGCTCAGGACAGTCCTATGGCTACACCTTC.